These 24 T cell receptor beta chains were all obtained from the same sample, sequenced in a study of T cell responses to AZD1222 COVID-19 vaccine. The repertoire was sequenced with immunoSEQ multiplex PCR; TCRdb's copy has only in-frame clones and lacks some. Of over 100,000 clones in the sample, approximately 86% are singletons; the top ten hold roughly 13%. The input for sequencing was peripheral blood, taken on day 0 of MenACWY control vaccination. The receptor set was obtained from an adult in good health.

This chain connects TRBV30 to TRBJ2-5; D remains unclear. The CDR3 is 10 amino acids. V was trimmed by 2 bases and J by 2 bases, leaving 0 bases between them. Germline CDR1 and CDR2: GTSNPN and SVGIG (reference sequence). The CDR3 DNA is TGTGCCTGGAGTCAAGAGACCCAGTACTTC. Protein product: CAWSQETQYF.

This clone occurred once. This chain connects TRBV6-5 to TRBJ1-4; D is perhaps TRBD1 (5 bases). Trimming removed 2 bases from V and 7 bases from J, with 17 bases in between. The CDR3 consists of 16 residues. Germline CDR1 MNHEY, CDR2 SVGAGI. CDR3 DNA: TGTGCCAGCAGTTACAACGTCCGGGACCTAGGTGAAAAACTGTTTTTT. It yields the protein CASSYNVRDLGEKLFF.

The chain recombines TRBV6-2 or TRBV6-3 with TRBJ1-5; D not certain. From germline, CDR1 is MNHEY and CDR2 SVGEGT. V lost 5 bases, J lost 0 bases, and 11 bases lay in between. The CDR3 sequence is 15 residues long. CDR3: CASSLTSSSNQPQHF. DNA for the CDR3: TGTGCCAGCAGTCTGACATCTTCTAGCAATCAGCCCCAGCATTTT.

The chain carries TRBV7-9 and TRBJ1-2, with a possible D match to TRBD1 (5 bases). Trimming cost V 5 bases and J 2 bases, with 21 bases left between them. Germline V gene sequence: CDR1 SEHNR, CDR2 FQNEAQ (reference sequence). The CDR3 spans 17 residues. Here the CDR3 DNA reads TGTGCCAGCAGCCGAGCGGCGACAGCTGCGGTAAACTATGGCTACACCTTC. Translating gives CASSRAATAAVNYGYTF.

The chain carries TRBV30 and TRBJ2-5; 12 bases are shared with TRBD2. Germline CDR1 GTSNPN, CDR2 SVGIG (reference sequence). The length of the CDR3 is 16 residues. V lost 2 bases and J lost 3; bases outside the gene matches: 7. CDR3 in amino acids: CAWSPGLAGPKETQYF. CDR3 DNA: TGTGCCTGGAGTCCGGGACTAGCGGGCCCAAAAGAGACCCAGTACTTC.

J is TRBJ2-5 and V is TRBV5-1; 12 nucleotides agree with TRBD1. V lost 0 bases and J lost 5; bases outside the gene matches: 8. The germline CDR1 and CDR2 sequences are SGHRS and YFSETQ. The CDR3 spans 17 residues. In nucleotides, the CDR3 is TGCGCCAGCAGCTTGGCCGGGACAGGGGGCGAGTTGGAGACCCAGTACTTC. Translated: CASSLAGTGGELETQYF.

The chain carries TRBV15 and TRBJ1-3; weak D call: TRBD1 (5 bases). CDR1 LNHNV and CDR2 YYDKDF come from the germline V gene (reference sequence). The CDR3 length is 13 residues. Trimming took off 8 bases at V and 4 bases at J, with 12 bases between the two ends. The CDR3 is CATATARGNTIYF. CDR3 bases: TGTGCCACCGCGACAGCTAGGGGAAACACCATATATTTT.

The genes are TRBV6-6 and TRBJ1-2, with 8 bases identical to TRBD1. Germline lookup yields CDR1 MNHNY and CDR2 SVGAGI (reference sequence). The CDR3 contains 15 residues. The J segment lost 4 bases and the V segment lost 7 bases, leaving 11 bases of the junction unmatched. Written as DNA, the CDR3 is TGTGCCAGCACCGACCCTGGACAGGGTCTCTATGGCTACACCTTC. Translating it yields CASTDPGQGLYGYTF.

The chain is built from TRBV29-1 and TRBJ2-1; TRBD2 matches 7 bases. Unmatched junction bases numbered 9, after V lost 7 bases and J lost 6 bases. The CDR3 has 13 amino acids. Germline CDR1 is SQVTM and CDR2 is ANQGSEA. The CDR3 DNA is TGCAGCGGAGGACTAGTCTTAAGCAATGAGCAGTTCTTC. It translates to CSGGLVLSNEQFF.

The genes are TRBV3-1 (or the pseudogene TRBV3-2) and TRBJ2-1; 12 bases line up with TRBD2. Per the germline V gene, CDR1 is LGHDT and CDR2 is YNNKEL (reference sequence). The V and J ends lost 6 bases and 8 bases, in that order; junction bases with no gene match: 5. The CDR3 spans 14 residues. Written as DNA, the CDR3 is TGTGCCAGCAGGCTCGGGACTAGCGGGTATGAGCAGTTCTTC. Encoded protein: CASRLGTSGYEQFF.

The chain is built from TRBV28 and TRBJ2-5; D possibly corresponds to TRBD1 (6 bases). V lost 6 bases and J 3 bases, leaving 20 bases between the germline ends. CDR1 MDHEN and CDR2 SYDVKM come from the germline V gene. The CDR3 is 16 residues long. The CDR3 reads CASSPNQGTVKETQYF. The CDR3 DNA follows: TGTGCCAGCAGCCCCAATCAGGGGACGGTTAAAGAGACCCAGTACTTC. The entire variable domain, with the rest obtained from reference TRBV28 and TRBJ2-5, is as follows: DVKVTQSSRYLVKRTGEKVFLECVQDMDHENMFWYRQDPGLGLRLIYFSYDVKMKEKGDIPEGYSVSREKKERFSLILESASTNQTSMYLCASSPNQGTVKETQYFGPGTRLLVL.

The chain has TRBV3-1 (or the pseudogene TRBV3-2) and TRBJ2-7, with D hard to call. The V gene lost 0 bases and the J gene lost 1 base, with 16 bases spanning the gap. The V gene's germline CDR1 is LGHDT and CDR2 YNNKEL (reference sequence). This CDR3 is built from 17 residues. The CDR3 spells CASSQEGLADDSYEQYF. The CDR3 region has the DNA TGTGCCAGCAGCCAAGAGGGTCTGGCAGACGATTCCTACGAGCAGTACTTC.

The chain links TRBV5-4 to TRBJ2-2; tentatively, D is TRBD1 (6 bases). Trimming shortened V by 4 bases and J by 4 bases, and 14 bases separated the two germline ends. CDR1 and CDR2 from the germline V gene are SGHNT and YYREEE (reference sequence). The CDR3 runs 15 residues. CDR3: CASSRFGTSTGELFF. The DNA for the CDR3 is TGTGCCAGCAGCCGTTTTGGGACAAGCACCGGGGAGCTGTTTTTT.

V and J are TRBV7-9 and TRBJ1-2, with TRBD1 as a possible D gene (6 bases). CDR3 length equals 13 residues. Trimming removed 3 bases at V and 6 bases at J, with 11 bases between. Germline values: CDR1 SEHNR, CDR2 FQNEAQ (reference sequence). CDR3: CASSFGGADGYTF. The CDR3 DNA reads TGTGCCAGCAGCTTTGGGGGCGCGGATGGCTACACCTTC.

V is TRBV19 and J is TRBJ1-1; D not resolved. The CDR3 is 16 residues long. Germline CDR1 and CDR2: LNHDA and SQIVND (reference sequence). V was pared by 1 base and J by 10 bases, with 22 bases between. The chain's CDR3 is CASSIADSGRSLGAFF. As DNA, the CDR3 is TGTGCCAGTAGTATAGCGGATTCGGGCAGGTCACTCGGAGCTTTCTTT.

This chain links TRBV4-3 with TRBJ1-1, with D possibly TRBD1 on 5 matching bases. CDR3 length equals 17 residues. Per the germline V gene, CDR1 is LGHNA and CDR2 is YSLEER. Between the trimmed V and J ends, which lost 0 bases and 1 base, there was a span of 15 bases. The CDR3 DNA is TGCGCCAGCAGCCAAGACTCAGGGTTCTCGGCGAACACTGAAGCTTTCTTT. It yields the protein CASSQDSGFSANTEAFF.

The chain combines TRBV7-9 with TRBJ1-2; 9 bases are a match to TRBD1. V was pared by 1 base and J by 4 bases, with 10 bases of the junction left unmatched. Germline CDR1 reads SEHNR; CDR2 reads FQNEAQ (reference sequence). This CDR3 is built from 17 residues. The CDR3 coding sequence is TGTGCCAGCAGCTTAGAGAGGGGGACAGGGCCTCTCTATGGCTACACCTTC. Its protein is CASSLERGTGPLYGYTF. The entire variable domain, with the rest obtained from reference TRBV7-9 and TRBJ1-2, is as follows: DTGVSQNPRHKITKRGQNVTFRCDPISEHNRLYWYRQTLGQGPEFLTYFQNEAQLEKSRLLSDRFSAERPKGSFSTLEIQRTEQGDSAMYLCASSLERGTGPLYGYTFGSGTRLTVV.

This clone was detected once. In nucleotides, the CDR3 is TGCGCCAGCAGCTTAGGGGAGAGCACTGAAGCTTTCTTT. Translated: CASSLGESTEAFF. This chain connects TRBV5-1 to TRBJ1-1, with TRBD1 as a possible D gene (5 bases). Germline lookup yields CDR1 SGHRS and CDR2 YFSETQ. The CDR3 consists of 13 residues. V lost 2 bases and J lost 4, with 9 bases in between.

The chain uses TRBV7-2 and TRBJ1-2; TRBD1 aligns across 9 bases. Germline CDR1 reads SGHTA; CDR2 reads FQGNSA. V lost 0 bases and J lost 4; bases outside the gene matches: 3. The CDR3 is made up of 15 amino acids. The chain's CDR3 is CASSLAGTGRYGYTF. CDR3 nucleotides: TGTGCCAGCAGCTTAGCGGGGACAGGGCGCTATGGCTACACCTTC.

The chain couples TRBV28 to TRBJ1-2; D gene unclear. Trimming cost V 7 bases and J 7 bases, with 10 bases left between them. The CDR3 is 11 residues long. Per germline, CDR1 MDHEN and CDR2 SYDVKM. In nucleotides, the CDR3 is TGTGCCAGCACTGCCGGACGTGGCTACACCTTC. Protein product: CASTAGRGYTF.

The genes are TRBV28 and TRBJ2-3, with D tentatively TRBD1 or TRBD2 (5 bases each). The V end was cut by 6 bases, the J end by 4 bases, with 23 bases between. Germline V gene lookup returns CDR1 MDHEN and CDR2 SYDVKM. This CDR3 has 17 amino acids. Here the CDR3 DNA reads TGTGCCAGCAGAACCTCATGGGGGAAGAGTGGGTCAGATACGCAGTATTTT. Amino acid sequence: CASRTSWGKSGSDTQYF.

This clone turned up a few times. This chain uses TRBV24-1 with TRBJ2-7; perhaps D is TRBD1 or TRBD2 (5 bases each). V lost 4 bases and J 6 bases, leaving 9 bases between the germline ends. CDR1 is KGHDR and CDR2 is SFDVKD in the germline V gene. The CDR3 is 12 amino acids. This CDR3 is CATSEGVGEQYF. The CDR3 nucleotides read TGTGCCACCAGTGAGGGGGTTGGCGAGCAGTACTTC.

The chain combines TRBV28 with TRBJ2-7; maybe TRBD2 (7 bases). V was pared by 2 bases and J by 0 bases, with 8 bases between. Germline CDR1 reads MDHEN; CDR2 reads SYDVKM. The length of the CDR3 is 14 residues. The CDR3 DNA is TGTGCCAGCAGTTTAGCGGGGGCCTCCTACGAGCAGTACTTC. It yields the protein CASSLAGASYEQYF.

The V and J genes are TRBV2 and TRBJ1-5; D remains unclear. This CDR3 spans 13 amino acids. The germline CDR1 and CDR2 sequences are SNHLY and FYNNEI. V dropped 4 bases and J dropped 5 bases, with 9 bases sitting between them. The CDR3 region has the DNA TGTGCCAGCAGTGTTCTTGAAGATCAGCCCCAGCATTTT. This codes for CASSVLEDQPQHF.